These T cell receptor beta chains were read from a single sample in a study of CD8+CD57+ T cells in acquired aplastic anemia. TCRdb re-called the reads with MiXCR, one entry per CDR3 protein. The profile covers 100,000 to 150,000 distinct CDR3 sequences, with 41% appearing a single time and 8% to 9.5% taken by the ten largest. The sample was sorted CD4+, CD8+, or CD8+CD57+ T cells (not recorded which) from PBMCs. Every receptor here comes from a human donor in good health, serving as a control. Each CDR3 is given with its conserved first and last residue. Fields, in order: D gene, V gene, J gene, clone size, CDR3 DNA, CDR3 protein. D genes are given only for firm matches. Size is stated for part of the rows, as once, few or many counts, or as a class when the clone is expanded.

D: TRBD2; V: TRBV19; J: TRBJ2-1; size: many; DNA: TGTGCCAGTAGTACGGGGGGGGTATCCTACAATGAGCAGTTCTTC; CDR3: CASSTGGVSYNEQFF
D: TRBD1; V: TRBV19; J: TRBJ2-7; size: .; DNA: TGTGCCAGTAGTCTCGGGACAGACTCCTACGAGCAGTACTTC; CDR3: CASSLGTDSYEQYF
D: .; V: TRBV6-1; J: TRBJ1-3; size: .; DNA: TGTGCCAGCAGTGAAGCGCTTCGAACAGCTGGAAACACCATATATTTT; CDR3: CASSEALRTAGNTIYF
D: TRBD1; V: TRBV18; J: TRBJ1-2; size: .; DNA: TGTGCCAGCTCAGAAAACAGGGGGAGGAACTATGGCTACACCTTC; CDR3: CASSENRGRNYGYTF
D: .; V: TRBV5-4; J: TRBJ1-6; size: once; DNA: TGTGCCAGCAGCCTAGAGGGGGGGAATTCACCCCTCCACTTT; CDR3: CASSLEGGNSPLHF
D: .; V: TRBV25-1; J: TRBJ1-4; size: many; DNA: TGTGCCAGCAGGACCATGGAAGAAAAACTGTTTTTT; CDR3: CASRTMEEKLFF
D: .; V: TRBV3-1; J: TRBJ1-1; size: few; DNA: TGTGCCAGCAGCCGGGCAACTACTGAAGCTTTCTTT; CDR3: CASSRATTEAFF
D: TRBD1; V: TRBV12-3/TRBV12-4; J: TRBJ2-7; size: many; DNA: TGTGCCAGCAGTTTCCGCGGGACAGGGTACGAGCAGTACTTC; CDR3: CASSFRGTGYEQYF
D: TRBD1; V: TRBV29-1; J: TRBJ1-6; size: .; DNA: TGCAGCGTTCGACAGGGAGGAGGAAATTCACCCCTCCACTTT; CDR3: CSVRQGGGNSPLHF
D: .; V: TRBV28; J: TRBJ1-2; size: few; DNA: TGTGCCAGCAGTACCCTCGGGGGTCCTAACTATGGCTACACCTTC; CDR3: CASSTLGGPNYGYTF
D: TRBD1; V: TRBV14; J: TRBJ2-5; size: many; DNA: TGTGCCAGCAGCCAGAGGACAGGGGTTTTGGAGACCCAGTACTTC; CDR3: CASSQRTGVLETQYF
D: .; V: TRBV19; J: TRBJ1-2; size: many; DNA: TGTGCCAGTAGTATCTACGACGTTCCCGGGACCGTAGGGTACTATGGCTACACCTTC; CDR3: CASSIYDVPGTVGYYGYTF
D: TRBD1; V: TRBV2; J: TRBJ1-4; size: .; DNA: TGTGCCAGCAGTGAAGCGGGACAGGGGGAAGAAAAACTGTTTTTT; CDR3: CASSEAGQGEEKLFF
D: TRBD2; V: TRBV5-1; J: TRBJ2-3; size: many; DNA: TGCGCCAGCAGCTTCAGACTAGCGGGGTATAGCACAGATACGCAGTATTTT; CDR3: CASSFRLAGYSTDTQYF
D: TRBD1; V: TRBV7-9; J: TRBJ1-3; size: many; DNA: TGTGCCAGCAGCCCTCGGACAGGCTCTGGAAACACCATATATTTT; CDR3: CASSPRTGSGNTIYF
D: .; V: TRBV14; J: TRBJ2-5; size: once; DNA: TGTGCCAGCAGCGTAGATGGGGAGACCCAGTACTTC; CDR3: CASSVDGETQYF
D: .; V: TRBV12-5; J: TRBJ2-7; size: many; DNA: TGTGCTAGTGGTTTGGTAAGGAACAACGCCTACGAGCAGTACTTC; CDR3: CASGLVRNNAYEQYF
D: TRBD1; V: TRBV24-1; J: TRBJ1-2; size: many; DNA: TGTGCCACCAGAGGGACAGGGGAAGGAAATGGCTACACCTTC; CDR3: CATRGTGEGNGYTF
D: TRBD2; V: TRBV15; J: TRBJ2-5; size: .; DNA: TGTGCCACCAGCAGAGTCCGCGGGAGGGACCAAGAGACCCAGCACTTC; CDR3: CATSRVRGRDQETQHF
D: .; V: TRBV12-3/TRBV12-4; J: TRBJ1-1; size: many; DNA: TGTGCCAGCAGTAGCGGTTTCACTGAAGCTTTCTTT; CDR3: CASSSGFTEAFF
D: .; V: TRBV12-3/TRBV12-4; J: TRBJ1-2; size: many; DNA: TGTGCCAGCAGGGCCGCGAGCTTAGGCGGCTACACCTTC; CDR3: CASRAASLGGYTF
D: TRBD2; V: TRBV10-3; J: TRBJ2-7; size: once; DNA: TGTGCCAGCAGTTCCTCCGGGGGGGCGGTCGAGCAGTACTTC; CDR3: CASSSSGGAVEQYF
D: .; V: TRBV10-1; J: TRBJ2-1; size: many; DNA: TGCGCCAGCAGTCCCACCCCACGAAACAATGAGCAGTTCTTC; CDR3: CASSPTPRNNEQFF
D: .; V: TRBV6-2/TRBV6-3; J: TRBJ1-2; size: .; DNA: TGTGCCAGCAGTGGACCCGGGGCAACCATCTATGACTACACCTTC; CDR3: CASSGPGATIYDYTF
D: .; V: TRBV25-1; J: TRBJ2-5; size: many; DNA: TGTGCCAGCAGCCTAAAAACAGGGTTGTGGGAGACCCAGTACTTC; CDR3: CASSLKTGLWETQYF
D: .; V: TRBV6-5; J: TRBJ1-6; size: many; DNA: TGTGCCAGCAGTTACTCGATGGGCAGGTTCCCTTCACCCCTCCACTTT; CDR3: CASSYSMGRFPSPLHF
D: .; V: TRBV20-1; J: TRBJ2-5; size: .; DNA: TGCAGTGCTAGAGAGGGGGGGACCCAGTACTTC; CDR3: CSAREGGTQYF
D: TRBD1; V: TRBV3-1; J: TRBJ2-1; size: .; DNA: TGTGCCAGCAGCCCGACTGACAGGGTAGATCTCTACAATGAGCAGTTCTTC; CDR3: CASSPTDRVDLYNEQFF
D: TRBD1; V: TRBV19; J: TRBJ1-2; size: .; DNA: TGCGCCAGTAGGGTACAGGGGGCGCCTAACTATGGCTACACCTTC; CDR3: CASRVQGAPNYGYTF
D: .; V: TRBV6-1; J: TRBJ1-1; size: .; DNA: TGTGCCAGCAGTCCGGACGGGGGGAACACTGAAGCTTTCTTT; CDR3: CASSPDGGNTEAFF
D: .; V: TRBV6-5; J: TRBJ1-3; size: .; DNA: TGTGCCAGCAGTTTTGGGGGGGAAGGAATCACCATATATTTT; CDR3: CASSFGGEGITIYF
D: TRBD2; V: TRBV12-3/TRBV12-4; J: TRBJ2-2; size: .; DNA: TGTGCCAGCAGTCCCGGACTAGCGGGGGGGACCGGGGAGCTGTTTTTT; CDR3: CASSPGLAGGTGELFF
D: .; V: TRBV29-1; J: TRBJ1-1; size: few; DNA: TGCAGCGTTGAATGGGGGATTGAAGCTTTCTTT; CDR3: CSVEWGIEAFF
D: TRBD1; V: TRBV6-1; J: TRBJ2-4; size: few; DNA: TGTGCCAGCAGTGAAGCAAGGACAGGGATATTCATTTCGCACTTC; CDR3: CASSEARTGIFISHF
D: .; V: TRBV12-3/TRBV12-4; J: TRBJ2-1; size: many; DNA: TGTGCCAGCAGGCCCGGAGGGGGACCCTACAATGAGCAGTTCTTC; CDR3: CASRPGGGPYNEQFF
D: TRBD1; V: TRBV24-1; J: TRBJ1-3; size: .; DNA: TGTGCCACCAGTGATTTGGGGCTCCAGGGGGCTGGAAACACCATATATTTT; CDR3: CATSDLGLQGAGNTIYF
D: .; V: TRBV3-1; J: TRBJ1-2; size: many; DNA: TGTGCCAGCAGCCGGGGGAGGGAAGCTAACTATGGCTACACCTTC; CDR3: CASSRGREANYGYTF
D: TRBD1; V: TRBV2; J: TRBJ1-5; size: many; DNA: TGTGCCAGCAGTGATGACAGGGACAATCAGCCCCAGCATTTT; CDR3: CASSDDRDNQPQHF
D: TRBD1; V: TRBV27; J: TRBJ2-7; size: many; DNA: TGTGCCACCTCAGGGGGTCCCCACGAGCAGTACTTC; CDR3: CATSGGPHEQYF
D: .; V: TRBV2; J: TRBJ2-5; size: many; DNA: TGTGCCAGCAGTGTCGGTGGGGAGACCCAGTACTTC; CDR3: CASSVGGETQYF
D: .; V: TRBV7-2; J: TRBJ2-7; size: many; DNA: TGTGCCAGCAGCTCCCCTGGGGGGTACGAGCAGTACTTC; CDR3: CASSSPGGYEQYF
D: .; V: TRBV24-1; J: TRBJ2-2; size: .; DNA: TGTGCCACTCGGAGGGGAAACACCGGGGAGCTGTTTTTT; CDR3: CATRRGNTGELFF